Listed here is a single T cell receptor (beta chain). As handled by the study authors: By means of reference gene primer amplification, nucleated cell counts were estimated. Only in-frame clones appear in the TCRdb table, and some are missing; sequencing was by immunoSEQ multiplex PCR. The V and J calls and clone size are taken from that table; D and trimming were inferred from the DNA. This sample has 110,000 or so clones, with 80% to 90% found just once. The data originate from a study of blood T cell repertoires in COVID-19. Whole-study context: Acute-phase and convalescent COVID-19 samples originated in the United States, Italy and Spain. Sources were T cells, B-cell-depleted T cells, or PBMCs; the material itself was cDNA or gDNA.

The CDR3 contains 14 residues. Germline loops: CDR1 ENHRY, CDR2 SYGVKD. The germline V and J ends were trimmed by 0 bases and 2 bases, with 7 bases remaining between them. The receptor was isolated from a woman in her 70s with acute or convalescent COVID-19. The sequencing input was peripheral blood. The chain uses TRBV10-3 and TRBJ1-2; D remains ambiguous. CDR3 region: CAISESPRNYGYTF. Here the CDR3 DNA reads TGTGCCATCAGTGAGTCTCCCAGGAACTATGGCTACACCTTC.